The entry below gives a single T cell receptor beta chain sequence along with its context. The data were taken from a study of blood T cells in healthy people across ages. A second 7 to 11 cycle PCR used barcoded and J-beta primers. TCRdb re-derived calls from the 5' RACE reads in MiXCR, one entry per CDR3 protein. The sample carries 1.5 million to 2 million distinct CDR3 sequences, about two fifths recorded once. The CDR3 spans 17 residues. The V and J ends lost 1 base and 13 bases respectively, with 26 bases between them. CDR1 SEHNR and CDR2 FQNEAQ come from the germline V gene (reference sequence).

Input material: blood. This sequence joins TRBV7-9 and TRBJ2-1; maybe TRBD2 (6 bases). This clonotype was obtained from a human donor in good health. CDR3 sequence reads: CASSLDVGLSPGETQFF. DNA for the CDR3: TGTGCCAGCAGCTTAGATGTTGGCCTCTCTCCGGGAGAGACCCAGTTCTTC.